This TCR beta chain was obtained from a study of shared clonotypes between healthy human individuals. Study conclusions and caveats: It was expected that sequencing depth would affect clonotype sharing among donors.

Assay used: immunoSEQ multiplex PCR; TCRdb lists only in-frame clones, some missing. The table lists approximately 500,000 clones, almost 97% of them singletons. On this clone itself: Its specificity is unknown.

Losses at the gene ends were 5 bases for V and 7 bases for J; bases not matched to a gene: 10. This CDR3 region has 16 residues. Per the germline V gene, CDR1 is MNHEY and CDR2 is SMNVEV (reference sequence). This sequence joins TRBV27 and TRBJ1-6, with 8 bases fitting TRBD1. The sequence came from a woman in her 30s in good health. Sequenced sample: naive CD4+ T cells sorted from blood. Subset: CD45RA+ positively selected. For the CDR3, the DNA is TGTGCCAGCAGTACCCGGACAGGGAGTCCCAATTCACCCCTCCACTTT. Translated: CASSTRTGSPNSPLHF.